These 4 T cell receptor beta chains were all obtained from the same sample, sequenced in a study of cytomegalovirus exposure and HLA in healthy donors. 60 Vbeta and 13 Jbeta primers were used in PCR. Repertoires were generated with immunoSEQ multiplex PCR, while TCRdb's copy carries only in-frame clones and drops some. The table lists about 160,000 clones, around three quarters of them singletons. Sequencing was done on a sample of PBMCs. These receptor sequences come from a woman aged 40-49 years in good health and CMV-seronegative.

J is TRBJ1-2 and V is TRBV14, with unresolved D. The CDR3 has 14 amino acids. V shed 0 bases and J shed 7 bases, with 12 bases lying between them. Looked up from germline, CDR1 is SGHDN and CDR2 is FVKESK. The CDR3 loop reads CASSQDPYRGGYTF. DNA for the CDR3: TGTGCCAGCAGCCAAGACCCCTACCGGGGTGGCTACACCTTC.

The V gene is TRBV19, the J gene TRBJ1-1; a weak D match, TRBD1 (6 bases). Germline loops: CDR1 LNHDA, CDR2 SQIVND (reference sequence). The CDR3 runs to 14 residues. Trimming cost V 7 bases and J 3 bases, with 15 bases left between them. DNA of the CDR3: TGTGCCAGTACCGTACAGGGACGAGACACTGAAGCTTTCTTT. Protein: CASTVQGRDTEAFF.

This chain connects TRBV7-6 to TRBJ1-5; D remains unclear. Germline V lookup: CDR1 SGHVS, CDR2 FNYEAQ. V was shortened by 0 bases and J by 0 bases, with 6 bases between the two germline ends. This CDR3 has 15 residues. The CDR3 nucleotides are TGTGCCAGCAGCTTAGCGGCGGGTAGCAATCAGCCCCAGCATTTT. Protein product: CASSLAAGSNQPQHF. The full variable domain, rest sourced from reference TRBV7-6 and TRBJ1-5, is GAGVSQSPRYKVTKRGQDVALRCDPISGHVSLYWYRQALGQGPEFLTYFNYEAQQDKSGLPNDRFSAERPEGSISTLTIQRTEQRDSAMYRCASSLAAGSNQPQHFGDGTRLSIL.

This clone was recorded once. V is TRBV2 and J is TRBJ2-7, with D tentatively TRBD2 (6 bases). Germline V CDR1 and CDR2: SNHLY, FYNNEI. The V gene lost 7 bases and the J gene lost 1 base, with 17 bases spanning the gap. The CDR3 has 15 residues. CDR3 sequence (DNA): TGTGCCAGCACCTCGGGCGGCGGGGTGTCCTACGAGCAGTACTTC. This sequence encodes CASTSGGGVSYEQYF.